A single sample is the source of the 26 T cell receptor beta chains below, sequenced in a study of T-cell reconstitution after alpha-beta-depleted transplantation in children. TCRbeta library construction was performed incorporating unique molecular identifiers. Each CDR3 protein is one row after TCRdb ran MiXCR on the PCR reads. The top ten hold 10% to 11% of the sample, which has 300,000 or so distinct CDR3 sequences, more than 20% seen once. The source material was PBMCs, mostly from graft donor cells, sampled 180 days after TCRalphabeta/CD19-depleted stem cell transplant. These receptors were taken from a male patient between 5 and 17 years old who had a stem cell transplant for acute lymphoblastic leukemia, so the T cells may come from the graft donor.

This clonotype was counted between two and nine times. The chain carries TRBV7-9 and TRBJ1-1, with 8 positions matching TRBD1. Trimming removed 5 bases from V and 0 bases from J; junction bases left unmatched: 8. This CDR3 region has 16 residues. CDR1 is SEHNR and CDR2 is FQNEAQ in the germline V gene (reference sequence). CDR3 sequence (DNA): TGTGCCAGCAGCCTCACAGGGGGGGCCATGAACACTGAAGCTTTCTTT. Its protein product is CASSLTGGAMNTEAFF.

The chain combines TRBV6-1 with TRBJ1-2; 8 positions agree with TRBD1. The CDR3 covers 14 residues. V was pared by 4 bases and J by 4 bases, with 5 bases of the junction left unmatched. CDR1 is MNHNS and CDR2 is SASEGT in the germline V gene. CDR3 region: CASSGAGTGYGYTF. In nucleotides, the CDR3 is TGTGCCAGCAGTGGGGCCGGGACAGGCTATGGCTACACCTTC.

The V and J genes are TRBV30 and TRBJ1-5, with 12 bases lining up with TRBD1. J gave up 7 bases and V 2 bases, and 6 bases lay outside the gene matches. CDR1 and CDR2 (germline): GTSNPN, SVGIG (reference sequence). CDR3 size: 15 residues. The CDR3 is CAWSTGTGGVQPQHF. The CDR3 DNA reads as TGTGCCTGGAGTACCGGGACAGGGGGCGTCCAGCCCCAGCATTTT.

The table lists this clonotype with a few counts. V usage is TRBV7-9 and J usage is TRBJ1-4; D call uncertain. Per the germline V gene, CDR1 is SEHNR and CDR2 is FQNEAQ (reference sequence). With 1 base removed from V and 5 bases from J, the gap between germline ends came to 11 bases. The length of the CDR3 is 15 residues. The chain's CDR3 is CASSLGGGPNEKLFF. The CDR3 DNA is TGTGCCAGCAGCTTAGGGGGTGGCCCGAATGAAAAACTGTTTTTT.

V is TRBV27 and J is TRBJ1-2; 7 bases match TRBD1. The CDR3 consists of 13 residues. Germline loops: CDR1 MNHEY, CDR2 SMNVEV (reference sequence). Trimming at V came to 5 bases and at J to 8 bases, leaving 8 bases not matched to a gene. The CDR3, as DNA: TGTGCCAGCAGTGCGACAGGGACTAGGGGCTACACCTTC. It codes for CASSATGTRGYTF.

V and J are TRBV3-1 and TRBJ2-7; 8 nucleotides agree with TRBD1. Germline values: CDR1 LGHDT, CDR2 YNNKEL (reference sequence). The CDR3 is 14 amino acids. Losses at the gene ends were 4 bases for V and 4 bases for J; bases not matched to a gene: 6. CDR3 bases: TGTGCCAGCAGCCCGTGGACAGGGAGGTACGAGCAGTACTTC. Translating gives CASSPWTGRYEQYF.

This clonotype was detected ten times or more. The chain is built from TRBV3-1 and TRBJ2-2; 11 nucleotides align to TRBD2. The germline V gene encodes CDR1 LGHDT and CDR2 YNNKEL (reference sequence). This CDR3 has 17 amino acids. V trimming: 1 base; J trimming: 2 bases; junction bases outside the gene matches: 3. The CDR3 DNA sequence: TGTGCCAGCAGCCAAGTTACTAGCGGGAGAAACACCGGGGAGCTGTTTTTT. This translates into CASSQVTSGRNTGELFF.

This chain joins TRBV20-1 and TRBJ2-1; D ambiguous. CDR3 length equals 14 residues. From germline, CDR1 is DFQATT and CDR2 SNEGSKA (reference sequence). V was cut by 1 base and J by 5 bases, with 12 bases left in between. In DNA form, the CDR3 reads TGCAGTGCTAGAGTCCCAAGTCGACACAATGAGCAGTTCTTC. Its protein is CSARVPSRHNEQFF.

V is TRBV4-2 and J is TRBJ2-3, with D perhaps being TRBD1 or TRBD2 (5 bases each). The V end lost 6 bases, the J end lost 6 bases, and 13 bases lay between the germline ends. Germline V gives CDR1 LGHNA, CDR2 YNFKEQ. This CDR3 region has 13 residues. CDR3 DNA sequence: TGTGCCAGCAGTACCGGGACCAGGGATACGCAGTATTTT. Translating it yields CASSTGTRDTQYF.

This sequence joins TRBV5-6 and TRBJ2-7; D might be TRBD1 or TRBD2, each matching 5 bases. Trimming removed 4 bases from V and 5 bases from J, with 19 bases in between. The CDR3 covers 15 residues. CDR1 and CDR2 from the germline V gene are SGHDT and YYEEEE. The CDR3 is CASSGRDLAIDEQYF. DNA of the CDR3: TGTGCCAGCAGCGGAAGGGACCTAGCTATCGACGAGCAGTACTTC.

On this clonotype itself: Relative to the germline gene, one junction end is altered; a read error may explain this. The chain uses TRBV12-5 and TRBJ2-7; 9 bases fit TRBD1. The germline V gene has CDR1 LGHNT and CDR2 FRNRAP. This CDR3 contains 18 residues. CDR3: CASVLGVPDRGASYEQYF. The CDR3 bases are TGTGCTAGTGTTTTGGGTGTTCCGGACAGGGGCGCCTCCTACGAGCAGTACTTC.

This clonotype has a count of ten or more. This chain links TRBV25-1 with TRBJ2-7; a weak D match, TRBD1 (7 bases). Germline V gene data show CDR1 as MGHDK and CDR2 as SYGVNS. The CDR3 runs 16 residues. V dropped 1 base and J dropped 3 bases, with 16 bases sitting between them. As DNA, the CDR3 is TGTGCCAGCAGTGAATTGGGAGGAGGGGGCATCTACGAGCAGTACTTC. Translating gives CASSELGGGGIYEQYF.

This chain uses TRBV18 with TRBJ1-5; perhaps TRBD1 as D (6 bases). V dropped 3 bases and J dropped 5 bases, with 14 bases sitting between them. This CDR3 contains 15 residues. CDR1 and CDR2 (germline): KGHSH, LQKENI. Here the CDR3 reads CASSPEGGPDQPQHF. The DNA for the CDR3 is TGTGCCAGCTCACCTGAGGGGGGGCCCGATCAGCCCCAGCATTTT.

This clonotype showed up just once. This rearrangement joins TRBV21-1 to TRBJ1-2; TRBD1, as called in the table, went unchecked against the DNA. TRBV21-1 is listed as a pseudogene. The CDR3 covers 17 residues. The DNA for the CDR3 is TGTGCCAGCAGTTTAAAGGTCCGGGGACAGTATGAATATGGCTACACCTTC. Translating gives CASSLKVRGQYEYGYTF.

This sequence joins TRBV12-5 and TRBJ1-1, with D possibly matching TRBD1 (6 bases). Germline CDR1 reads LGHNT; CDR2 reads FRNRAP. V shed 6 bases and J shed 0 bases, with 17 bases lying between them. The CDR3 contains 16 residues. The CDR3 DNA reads TGTGCTAGTGGCACCCGGGTAGGGGGTGTGAACACTGAAGCTTTCTTT. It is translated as CASGTRVGGVNTEAFF.

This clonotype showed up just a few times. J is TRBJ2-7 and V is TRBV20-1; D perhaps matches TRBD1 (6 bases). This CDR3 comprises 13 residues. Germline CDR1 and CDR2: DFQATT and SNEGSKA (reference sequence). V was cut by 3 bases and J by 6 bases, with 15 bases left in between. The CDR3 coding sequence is TGCAGTGCTAGGGTTACAGGGATGGGCGAGCAGTACTTC. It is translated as CSARVTGMGEQYF.

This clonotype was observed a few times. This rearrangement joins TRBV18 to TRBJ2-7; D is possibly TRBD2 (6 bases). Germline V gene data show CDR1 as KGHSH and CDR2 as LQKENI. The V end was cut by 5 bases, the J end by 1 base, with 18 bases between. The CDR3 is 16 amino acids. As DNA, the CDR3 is TGTGCCAGCTCATCGGTGGGACTTCACATATCCTACGAGCAGTACTTC. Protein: CASSSVGLHISYEQYF.

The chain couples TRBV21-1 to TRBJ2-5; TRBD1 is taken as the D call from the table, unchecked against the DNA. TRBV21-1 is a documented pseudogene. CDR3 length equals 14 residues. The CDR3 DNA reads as TGTGCCAGCAGCCCCGAGACAGGGAGGGAGACCCAGTACTTC. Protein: CASSPETGRETQYF.

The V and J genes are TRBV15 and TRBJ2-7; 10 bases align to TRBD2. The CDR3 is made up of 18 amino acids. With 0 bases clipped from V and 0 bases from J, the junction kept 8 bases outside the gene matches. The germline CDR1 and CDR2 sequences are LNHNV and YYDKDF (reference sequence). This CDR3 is CATSRDRSGRALSYEQYF. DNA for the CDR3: TGTGCCACCAGCAGAGATCGAAGCGGGAGGGCCCTCTCCTACGAGCAGTACTTC.

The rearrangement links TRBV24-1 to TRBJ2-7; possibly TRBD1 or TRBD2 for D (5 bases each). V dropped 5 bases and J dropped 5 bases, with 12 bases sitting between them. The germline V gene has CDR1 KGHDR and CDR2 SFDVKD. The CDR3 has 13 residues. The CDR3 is CATSAPSGHEQYF. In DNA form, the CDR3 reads TGTGCCACCAGTGCCCCGTCGGGACACGAGCAGTACTTC.

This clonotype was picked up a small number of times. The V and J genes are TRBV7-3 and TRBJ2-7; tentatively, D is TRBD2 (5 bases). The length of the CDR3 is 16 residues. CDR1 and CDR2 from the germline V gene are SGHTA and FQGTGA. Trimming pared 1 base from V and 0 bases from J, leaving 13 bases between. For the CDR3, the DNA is TGTGCCAGCAGCTTAAGAGGGAACACCCCCTCCTACGAGCAGTACTTC. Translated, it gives CASSLRGNTPSYEQYF.

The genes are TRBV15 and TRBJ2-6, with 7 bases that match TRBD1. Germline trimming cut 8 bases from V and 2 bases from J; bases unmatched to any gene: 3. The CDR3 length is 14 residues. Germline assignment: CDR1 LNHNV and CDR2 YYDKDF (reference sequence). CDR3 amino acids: CATRDRAGANVLTF. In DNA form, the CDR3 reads TGTGCCACCCGAGACAGGGCTGGGGCCAACGTCCTGACTTTC.

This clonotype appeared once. The CDR3 reads CSPYGGTGMPDTQYF. In DNA, the CDR3 is TGCAGTCCCTACGGTGGGACAGGGATGCCAGATACGCAGTATTTT. The chain links TRBV20-1 to TRBJ2-3, with TRBD1 matching 9 bases. With V trimmed by 8 bases and J by 4 bases, 13 bases remained unmatched. Germline V gene sequence: CDR1 DFQATT, CDR2 SNEGSKA (reference sequence). The CDR3 is 15 residues long.

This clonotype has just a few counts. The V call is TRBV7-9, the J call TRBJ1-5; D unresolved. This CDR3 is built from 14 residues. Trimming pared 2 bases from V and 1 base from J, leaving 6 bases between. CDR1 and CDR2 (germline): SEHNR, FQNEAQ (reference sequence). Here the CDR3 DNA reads TGTGCCAGCAGCTTAACGGACAGCAATCAGCCCCAGCATTTT. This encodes CASSLTDSNQPQHF.

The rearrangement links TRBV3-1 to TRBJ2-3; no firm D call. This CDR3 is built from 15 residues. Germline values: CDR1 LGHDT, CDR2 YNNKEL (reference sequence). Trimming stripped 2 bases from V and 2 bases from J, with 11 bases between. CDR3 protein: CASSQLLSNTDTQYF. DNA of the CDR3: TGTGCCAGCAGCCAACTCTTAAGTAACACAGATACGCAGTATTTT.

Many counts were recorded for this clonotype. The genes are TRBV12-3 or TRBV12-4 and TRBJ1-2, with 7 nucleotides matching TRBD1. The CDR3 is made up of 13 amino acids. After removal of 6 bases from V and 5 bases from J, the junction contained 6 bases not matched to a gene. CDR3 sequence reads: CASSSTGLYGYTF. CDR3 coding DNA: TGTGCCAGCAGCTCGACAGGGTTGTATGGCTACACCTTC.